The 9 T cell receptor beta chains below were found in one sample sequenced in a study of blood T cell repertoires in COVID-19. Sequencing used immunoSEQ multiplex PCR; TCRdb keeps in-frame clones, though not all of them. Of roughly 360,000 clones detected, roughly four fifths appear once; the ten largest clones hold 5.1%. Sequencing was carried out using PBMCs or T cells enriched from blood (not recorded which). Receptors originate from a woman between 45 and 65 years old who had recovered from COVID-19.

The V gene is TRBV7-9, the J gene TRBJ2-1; 9 bases line up with TRBD1. The length of the CDR3 is 17 residues. V shed 4 bases and J 4 bases; nucleotides not matched to a gene: 11. The germline V gene encodes CDR1 SEHNR and CDR2 FQNEAQ (reference sequence). The CDR3 loop is CASSSGPTGGRYNEQFF. The CDR3, as DNA: TGTGCCAGCAGCTCTGGGCCGACAGGGGGAAGGTACAATGAGCAGTTCTTC.

The chain recombines TRBV6-5 with TRBJ2-7; tentative D call: TRBD2 (6 bases). The germline CDR1 and CDR2 sequences are MNHEY and SVGAGI. Trimming took 8 bases from V and 4 from J, leaving 15 bases between them. The CDR3 has 13 amino acids. The CDR3 DNA follows: TGTGCCAGCGGGATCGGGGACTCGTACGAGCAGTACTTC. This gives the protein CASGIGDSYEQYF.

The chain joins TRBV6-5 to TRBJ1-5; D not certain. Germline-derived CDR1 and CDR2 are MNHEY and SVGAGI. Trimming took off 5 bases at V and 4 bases at J, with 15 bases between the two ends. This CDR3 region has 15 residues. CDR3 sequence (DNA): TGTGCCAGCAGTCTAGAGCCGACGGCGAATCAGCCCCAGCATTTT. Translating gives CASSLEPTANQPQHF.

This rearrangement joins TRBV4-1 to TRBJ2-7; 7 bases map to TRBD1. The ends lost 1 base at V and 3 bases at J; junction bases unmatched: 15. This CDR3 comprises 18 residues. The germline CDR1 and CDR2 sequences are MGHRA and YSYEKL. The CDR3 DNA sequence: TGCGCCAGCAGCCAAGCGAGCGATCGTGGGGACAGAGACTACGAGCAGTACTTC. It encodes CASSQASDRGDRDYEQYF.

As regards this clone: Other nucleotide sequences from this sample produce the same CDR3. The chain joins TRBV5-1 to TRBJ1-2, with D hard to call. Germline-derived CDR1 and CDR2 are SGHRS and YFSETQ. The CDR3 extends over 13 amino acids. V dropped 4 bases and J dropped 7 bases, with 14 bases sitting between them. The CDR3 coding sequence is TGCGCCAGCAGCCTCCTCGGGGAGGGTGGCTACACCTTC. Encoded protein: CASSLLGEGGYTF.

In this sample, this clone turned up once. The chain combines TRBV5-1 with TRBJ2-5; 7 nucleotides agree with TRBD1. Germline CDR1 and CDR2: SGHRS and YFSETQ. The J segment lost 9 bases and the V segment lost 5 bases, leaving 13 bases of the junction unmatched. CDR3 size: 14 residues. The chain's CDR3 is CASSQDRALSAQYF. CDR3 DNA sequence: TGCGCCAGCAGTCAAGACAGGGCCCTCTCGGCCCAGTACTTC.

This clone showed up just a few times. The V and J genes are TRBV27 and TRBJ1-2; TRBD1 is a possible D gene (6 bases). The germline V and J ends were trimmed by 4 bases and 8 bases, with 11 bases remaining between them. From germline, CDR1 is MNHEY and CDR2 SMNVEV (reference sequence). The CDR3 contains 12 residues. CDR3: CASSSTGLGYTF. CDR3 nucleotide sequence: TGTGCCAGCAGTTCTACAGGGTTGGGCTACACCTTC.

V gene TRBV19 combines with J gene TRBJ1-2; 7 bases fit TRBD1. The CDR3 extends over 19 amino acids. From germline, CDR1 is LNHDA and CDR2 SQIVND (reference sequence). V was clipped by 3 bases and J by 4 bases; unmatched bases: 20. This CDR3 is CASSIYLTGTANSLYGYTF. The CDR3 DNA reads as TGTGCCAGTAGTATCTACTTAACTGGGACAGCAAACTCCCTCTATGGCTACACCTTC.

This chain joins TRBV7-2 and TRBJ2-1; 13 bases are a match to TRBD2. J gave up 8 bases and V 3 bases, and 4 bases lay outside the gene matches. This CDR3 comprises 15 residues. Per germline, CDR1 SGHTA and CDR2 FQGNSA. CDR3 in amino acids: CASSFRTSGRHEQFF. The CDR3 DNA reads TGTGCCAGCAGCTTCCGGACTAGCGGGAGACATGAGCAGTTCTTC. Full variable domain (missing parts from reference TRBV7-2 and TRBJ2-1): GAGVSQSPSNKVTEKGKDVELRCDPISGHTALYWYRQSLGQGLEFLIYFQGNSAPDKSGLPSDRFSAERTGGSVSTLTIQRTQQEDSAVYLCASSFRTSGRHEQFFGPGTRLTVL.